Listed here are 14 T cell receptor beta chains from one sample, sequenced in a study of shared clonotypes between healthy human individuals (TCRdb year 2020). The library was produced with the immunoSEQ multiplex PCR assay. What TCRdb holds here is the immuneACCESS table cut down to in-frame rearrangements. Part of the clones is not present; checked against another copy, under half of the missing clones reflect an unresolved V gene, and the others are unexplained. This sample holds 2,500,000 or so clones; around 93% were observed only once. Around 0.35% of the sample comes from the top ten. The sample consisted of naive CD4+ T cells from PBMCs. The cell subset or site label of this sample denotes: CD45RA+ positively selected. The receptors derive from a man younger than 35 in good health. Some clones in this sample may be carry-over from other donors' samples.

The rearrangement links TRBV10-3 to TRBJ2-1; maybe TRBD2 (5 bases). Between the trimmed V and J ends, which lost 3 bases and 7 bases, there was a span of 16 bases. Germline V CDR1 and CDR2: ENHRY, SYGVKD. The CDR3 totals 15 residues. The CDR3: CAISDRWESVNEQFF. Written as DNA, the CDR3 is TGTGCCATCAGTGATAGGTGGGAGTCTGTAAATGAGCAGTTCTTC.

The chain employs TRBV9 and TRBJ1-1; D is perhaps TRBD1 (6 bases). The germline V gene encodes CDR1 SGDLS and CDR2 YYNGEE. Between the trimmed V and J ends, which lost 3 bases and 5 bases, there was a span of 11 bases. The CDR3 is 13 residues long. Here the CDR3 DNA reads TGTGCCAGCAGCGAAGGGGGTTGGACTGAAGCTTTCTTT. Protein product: CASSEGGWTEAFF.

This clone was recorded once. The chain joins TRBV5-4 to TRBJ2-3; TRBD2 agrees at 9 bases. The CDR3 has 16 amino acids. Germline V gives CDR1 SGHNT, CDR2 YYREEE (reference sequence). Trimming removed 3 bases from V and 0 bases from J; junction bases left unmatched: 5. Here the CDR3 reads CASSSLAGPSTDTQYF. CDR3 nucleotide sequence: TGTGCCAGCAGCTCTCTAGCGGGGCCCAGCACAGATACGCAGTATTTT.

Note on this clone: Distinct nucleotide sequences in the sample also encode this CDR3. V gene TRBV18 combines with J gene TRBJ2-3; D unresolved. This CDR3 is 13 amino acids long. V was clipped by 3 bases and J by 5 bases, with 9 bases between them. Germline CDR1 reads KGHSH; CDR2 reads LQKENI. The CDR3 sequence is CASSPSSGDTQYF. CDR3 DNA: TGTGCCAGCTCACCCTCCTCCGGAGATACGCAGTATTTT.

CDR3 region: CSAQALGYTF. Written as DNA, the CDR3 is TGCAGTGCTCAGGCCCTAGGCTACACCTTC. The V and J genes are TRBV20-1 and TRBJ1-2; D gene uncertain. V lost 5 bases and J lost 8, with 9 bases in between. Per germline, CDR1 DFQATT and CDR2 SNEGSKA (reference sequence). The CDR3 is made up of 10 amino acids.

CDR3 region: CSVTGTGGDEQYF. The CDR3 region has the DNA TGCAGCGTCACCGGGACAGGGGGCGACGAGCAGTACTTC. This chain joins TRBV29-1 and TRBJ2-7; 12 bases fit TRBD1. Germline assignment: CDR1 SQVTM and CDR2 ANQGSEA. This CDR3 comprises 13 residues. V was pared by 6 bases and J by 5 bases, with 5 bases of the junction left unmatched.

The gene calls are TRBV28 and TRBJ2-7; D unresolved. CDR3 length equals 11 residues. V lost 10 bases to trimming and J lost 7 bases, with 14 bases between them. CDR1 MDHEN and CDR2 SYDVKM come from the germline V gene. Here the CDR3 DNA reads TGTGCCATCGGCAGCCACCTGGAGCAGTACTTC. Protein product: CAIGSHLEQYF.

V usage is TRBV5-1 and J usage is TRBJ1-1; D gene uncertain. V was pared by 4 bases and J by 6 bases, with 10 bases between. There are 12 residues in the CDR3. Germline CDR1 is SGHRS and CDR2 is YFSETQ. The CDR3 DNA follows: TGCGCCAGCAGCCCGCGGGGTTCTGAAGCTTTCTTT. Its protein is CASSPRGSEAFF.

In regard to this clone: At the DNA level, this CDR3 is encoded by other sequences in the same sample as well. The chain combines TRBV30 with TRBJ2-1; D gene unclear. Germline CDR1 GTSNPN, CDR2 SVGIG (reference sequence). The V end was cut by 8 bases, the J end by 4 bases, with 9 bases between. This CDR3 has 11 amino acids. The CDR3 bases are TGTGCCCGAAGCCGTTACAATGAGCAGTTCTTC. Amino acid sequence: CARSRYNEQFF.

The CDR3 DNA reads as TGTGCCAGCAGTGAGACTAGGAAAGAGACCCAGTACTTC. Its translation: CASSETRKETQYF. The chain recombines TRBV2 with TRBJ2-5; TRBD2 might be the D (6 bases). Per germline, CDR1 SNHLY and CDR2 FYNNEI. Trimming took 3 bases from V and 3 from J, leaving 8 bases between them. The CDR3 has 13 amino acids.

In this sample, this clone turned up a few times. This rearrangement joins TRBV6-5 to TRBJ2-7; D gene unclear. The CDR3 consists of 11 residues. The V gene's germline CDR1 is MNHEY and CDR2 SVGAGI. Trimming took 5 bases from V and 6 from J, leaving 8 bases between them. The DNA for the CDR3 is TGTGCCAGCAGTGGACCCTCCGAGCAGTACTTC. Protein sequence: CASSGPSEQYF.

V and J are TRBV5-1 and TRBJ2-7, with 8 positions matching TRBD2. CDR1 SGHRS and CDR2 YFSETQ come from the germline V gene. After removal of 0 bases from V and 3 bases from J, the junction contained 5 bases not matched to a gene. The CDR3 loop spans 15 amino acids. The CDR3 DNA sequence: TGCGCCAGCAGCTTGGCTGGCGGGGGGTACTACGAGCAGTACTTC. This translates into CASSLAGGGYYEQYF.

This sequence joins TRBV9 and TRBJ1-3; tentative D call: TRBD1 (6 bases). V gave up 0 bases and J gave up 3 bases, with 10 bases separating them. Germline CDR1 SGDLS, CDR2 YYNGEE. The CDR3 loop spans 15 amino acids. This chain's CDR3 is CASSVGQVRGNTIYF. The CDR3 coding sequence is TGTGCCAGCAGCGTAGGACAGGTGCGTGGAAACACCATATATTTT.

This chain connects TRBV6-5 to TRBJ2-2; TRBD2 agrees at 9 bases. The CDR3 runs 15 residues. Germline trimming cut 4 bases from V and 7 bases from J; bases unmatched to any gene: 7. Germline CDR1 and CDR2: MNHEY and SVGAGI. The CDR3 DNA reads TGTGCCAGCAGTTCCTTAGCGGGAGAGGTCGGGGAGCTGTTTTTT. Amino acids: CASSSLAGEVGELFF.